Listed here are 10 T cell receptor beta chains from one sample, sequenced in a study of tumor-infiltrating lymphocytes in primary liver carcinoma. TCR beta cDNA was prepared out of roughly 450 ng total RNA by means of a constant-region primer. Nested multiplex PCR, run for three rounds with slightly modified ARM-PCR, yielded TCR beta libraries. The first two PCR rounds, approximately 10 cycles each, used TRBV1-TRBV30 forward primers and a C-beta reverse primer. Each CDR3 protein is one row after TCRdb ran MiXCR on the multiplex PCR reads. The table includes some 180,000 distinct CDR3 sequences, over 80% detected once. For each extraction, RNA and DNA were obtained together from approximately 20-30 mg of unsorted bulk tissue. Sequencing was done on a sample of tumor tissue from primary liver carcinoma. The receptor set was obtained from a man between 40 and 49 years old with primary liver carcinoma and hepatitis B virus infection.

The gene calls are TRBV29-1 and TRBJ2-3; possible D gene TRBD2, 6 bases. CDR3 length: 14 residues. The germline V gene has CDR1 SQVTM and CDR2 ANQGSEA. V was pared by 8 bases and J by 14 bases, with 29 bases between. The CDR3 loop reads CSIGAVGTGDTWYF. CDR3 nucleotide sequence: TGCAGCATTGGAGCGGTGGGAACGGGAGATACGTGGTATTTT.

As to this clonotype: It is likely a read error, because the conserved phenylalanine at the end of the CDR3 is missing. The chain uses TRBV11-2 and TRBJ2-7; D assignment may be TRBD1 or TRBD2 (6 bases each). The J call is uncertain, as TRBJ2-1 better fits the DNA end. The CDR3 consists of 12 residues. Germline-derived CDR1 and CDR2 are SGHAT and FQNNGV. The DNA of the CDR3 is TGTACCAGCAGTCTCGGGGGCTACGAGCAGTTCCTC. This translates into CTSSLGGYEQFL.

About this clonotype itself: One end of the junction fails to match germline, which may point to a read error. The chain recombines TRBV5-4 with TRBJ2-3, with 7 bases that match TRBD2. The CDR3 is 16 residues long. Germline V gene lookup returns CDR1 SGHNT and CDR2 YYREEE (reference sequence). The CDR3 DNA reads TGTGCCAGCAGCCTGCTCGAGGGAGGGCCCACAGATACACAGTATTTT. It is translated as CASSLLEGGPTDTQYF.

As for this clonotype: A read error may produce the germline difference seen at one junction end. This rearrangement joins TRBV29-1 to TRBJ2-2; D is perhaps TRBD2 (5 bases). The CDR3 extends over 11 amino acids. Germline V lookup: CDR1 SQVTM, CDR2 ANQGSEA. As DNA, the CDR3 is TGCAGCGCCACGGGGAACGGGGAGTTGTTATTT. Protein product: CSATGNGELLF.

The chain joins TRBV29-1 to TRBJ2-3; 11 positions agree with TRBD1. The germline CDR1 and CDR2 sequences are SQVTM and ANQGSEA. V trimming: 2 bases; J trimming: 14 bases; junction bases outside the gene matches: 12. The CDR3 is 14 residues long. For the CDR3, the DNA is TGCAGCGTTGAAAGGACAGGGGGCACAGATACCCGGTATTTT. Translated: CSVERTGGTDTRYF.

Notes on this clonotype: Germline is not matched at one junction end, which may reflect a read error. The genes are TRBV5-4 and TRBJ2-1; 8 nucleotides agree with TRBD2. The CDR3 consists of 15 residues. Per germline, CDR1 SGHNT and CDR2 YYREEE (reference sequence). CDR3 DNA: TGTGCCAGCTGTCTCGTCGGGGGGGGTTACAATGAGCGGTCCTTC. It codes for CASCLVGGGYNERSF.

A word on this clonotype: One junction end disagrees with the germline gene, perhaps due to a read error. V and J are TRBV28 and TRBJ2-1, with D maybe TRBD1 (6 bases). The CDR3 sequence is 14 residues long. In germline, CDR1 is MDHEN, CDR2 SYDVKM. CDR3 region: CAGTGQRSLSEHFF. DNA for the CDR3: TGTGCCGGCACCGGACAGCGAAGCCTAAGTGAGCATTTCTTC.

This clonotype has a count of ten or more. The chain combines TRBV29-1 with TRBJ1-1; 8 bases map to TRBD1. Germline V gene data show CDR1 as SQVTM and CDR2 as ANQGSEA. The CDR3 covers 13 residues. The junction had 7 bases not matched to a gene; V was cut back by 7 bases and J by 3 bases. In DNA form, the CDR3 reads TGCAGCGCTGGGACAGGCGGCGACACTGAAGCTTTCTTT. Translation: CSAGTGGDTEAFF.

About this clonotype: Sequence at one end of the junction differs from germline and may be a read error. The CDR3 DNA sequence: TGTGCCAGCAGTGCCGTAGCGGGATGGGTATATAATGAGGAGTTCTTC. Its translation is CASSAVAGWVYNEEFF. V and J are TRBV14 and TRBJ2-1, with TRBD2 matching 8 bases. The CDR3 has 16 amino acids. CDR1 is SGHDN and CDR2 is FVKESK in the germline V gene.

As regards this clonotype: One end of the junction is discordant with germline, which a read error may explain. The chain recombines TRBV5-4 with TRBJ2-3, with 8 bases fitting TRBD2. Germline values: CDR1 SGHNT, CDR2 YYREEE (reference sequence). The CDR3 loop spans 16 amino acids. The CDR3 loop reads CAISLEGSGVTDTLYF. Written as DNA, the CDR3 is TGTGCCATCAGCTTGGAAGGTAGCGGGGTCACAGATACGCTTTATTTT.